This entry lists 4 T cell receptor beta chains sequenced from one sample in a study of blood T cell repertoires in COVID-19 (TCRdb year 2020). Library preparation used the immunoSEQ multiplex PCR assay. TCRdb carries this immuneACCESS record with in-frame sequences only. Its versions omit some clonotypes, under half of them owing to an unresolved V gene in the studies checked, with the rest unexplained. This sample holds just over 150,000 clones; roughly 82% were observed only once. The leading ten clones occupy over 8% of the sample. The sample consisted of peripheral blood. All receptors come from a woman aged 45 to 65 with acute or convalescent COVID-19.

The chain combines TRBV6-5 with TRBJ2-2; tentative D call: TRBD2 (6 bases). This CDR3 is 15 amino acids long. Germline assignment: CDR1 MNHEY and CDR2 SVGAGI. V gave up 6 bases and J gave up 0 bases, with 11 bases separating them. In nucleotides, the CDR3 is TGTGCCAGCAGGACGACTAGAGCGAACACCGGGGAGCTGTTTTTT. Protein: CASRTTRANTGELFF.

This chain links TRBV19 with TRBJ2-5; possibly TRBD2 for D (6 bases). The CDR3 has 15 residues. Trimming removed 3 bases at V and 9 bases at J, with 20 bases between. Germline-derived CDR1 and CDR2 are LNHDA and SQIVND (reference sequence). CDR3 DNA: TGTGCCAGTAGTATGGACGGGGCCCGCCCGGGGGCCCAGTACTTC. This codes for CASSMDGARPGAQYF.

The chain links TRBV5-1 to TRBJ2-5; 8 nucleotides agree with TRBD2. This CDR3 comprises 17 residues. The trim removed 0 bases at V and 4 bases at J, leaving 11 bases unmatched. CDR1 is SGHRS, CDR2 YFSETQ, per germline. The CDR3 DNA follows: TGCGCCAGCAGCTTGGGCTTGGCGGGGGGAAGGTCAGAGACCCAGTACTTC. Protein sequence: CASSLGLAGGRSETQYF.

V usage is TRBV28 and J usage is TRBJ1-2; 7 bases line up with TRBD1. The CDR3 spans 13 residues. Germline-derived CDR1 and CDR2 are MDHEN and SYDVKM. V was pared by 5 bases and J by 7 bases, with 7 bases of the junction left unmatched. The CDR3 DNA reads TGTGCCAGCAGTCTCGGGACAGATATTGGCTACACCTTC. This translates into CASSLGTDIGYTF.